This entry is about one T cell receptor beta chain. Its antigen is still unknown. Within one base of it there is no much larger clone, and no base qualities were kept. This sample is drawn from a study of blood T cell repertoires in COVID-19 (dated by TCRdb to 2019 to 2021). Looking at the study overall: The collaborator samples originated in the United States, Italy and Spain and spanned the acute and convalescent phases of COVID-19. The prospective study material was composed of cDNA or gDNA derived from T cells, B-cell-depleted T cells, or PBMCs. Deeply sampled blood TCRbeta repertoires from subjects exposed to, actively infected with, or recovered from COVID-19 were included in the dataset. The repertoires were released in a freely available public database intended as a resource for research on the immune response to SARS-CoV-2. The samples were drawn from two sources: the first 160 participants of the ongoing ImmuneRACE study, and 1,200 or so subjects contributed by 6 global collaborators. A de-identified subject ID, COVID-19 status, age in years and sex were almost always included in the sample metadata. Where available, HLA class I and class II types were taken from metadata supplied by the sample provider and were not determined by assay-based typing. Results the study describes overall, beyond this receptor: How much clinical and demographic metadata was included differed by source and by participant, and the metadata was provided uncurated.

Whole blood was collected in K2EDTA tubes by collaborating institutions according to the institutions' own protocols. For TCRbeta analysis, collaborators shipped samples in one of three forms: frozen whole blood, isolated PBMCs, or DNA extracted from either of those sample types. The immunoSEQ Assay, a bias-controlled multiplex PCR, was used to amplify TCRbeta CDR3 regions from genomic DNA. The authors' pipeline ran thus. The number of nucleated cells in each sample was estimated from the amplification of reference gene primers within the assay. To quantify the absolute abundance of each unique TCRbeta CDR3 rearrangement, sequence reads were collapsed and filtered. Productive Simpson clonality was computed per sample as the square root of Simpson's diversity index over productive rearrangements. TCRdb stores this immuneACCESS table with in-frame sequences only. Part of the clones is absent; in the studies checked, under half of the shortfall reflects unresolved V genes, and no reason is known for the rest. V, J and clone size were drawn from that table, and D and trimming were deduced from the DNA. The sample yields nearly 350,000 clones; around four fifths were counted once. Of the sample, approximately 3.1% is held by the ten largest clones.

The germline V and J ends show losses of 3 bases and 5 bases respectively, and no gene match explains 7 bases of the junction. CDR1 SGDLS and CDR2 YYNGEE were looked up in the germline V gene. Taken from cysteine to phenylalanine, the CDR3 has 16 residues. CDR3 DNA only is kept here, 48 bases in frame from base 1. Material: peripheral blood. This TCR came from a man aged 25 to 40 with active or convalescent COVID-19. The chain is made from TRBV9 and TRBJ1-6; the central 8 bases match TRBD1. The DNA is TGTGCCAGCAGCGGGACAGGGTCGAATAATAATTCACCCCTCCACTTT. This sequence encodes CASSGTGSNNNSPLHF.